Listed below are T cell receptor beta chains from one sample, sequenced in a study of CD8+ T cells in alopecia areata. The method was immunoSEQ multiplex PCR; TCRdb's version includes in-frame clones alone and lacks a portion of them. The sample has 150,000 or so clones, 87% seen once. This specimen consisted of CD8+ T cells sorted from blood, obtained at week 0. These receptors originate from a human donor with alopecia areata. Both conserved end residues are part of each CDR3. D genes are given only for firm matches. The size of a clone is reported for some rows only, either as once, few or many, or as a class for expanded clones.

V	J	size	D	DNA	CDR3
TRBV19	TRBJ2-1	-	-	TGTGCCAGTAGTATTTATGGCGGCTCCTCCTACAATGAGCAGTTCTTC	CASSIYGGSSYNEQFF
TRBV6-5	TRBJ2-6	-	-	TGTGCCAGCAGGTTCGGGGCTGGGGCCAACGTCCTGACTTTC	CASRFGAGANVLTF
TRBV4-1	TRBJ2-1	-	-	TGCGCCAGCAGCCAATGGTTAAATGAGCAGTTCTTC	CASSQWLNEQFF
TRBV5-4	TRBJ2-7	-	-	TGTGCCAGCAGCTTGAGCACCACTCCACACGAGCAGTACTTC	CASSLSTTPHEQYF
TRBV9	TRBJ1-2	-	-	TGTGCCAGCAGCGTATACGGACAGCTCTATGGCTACACCTTC	CASSVYGQLYGYTF
TRBV30	TRBJ2-7	-	-	TGTGCCTGGAGGACAGCAGGATACGAGCAGTACTTC	CAWRTAGYEQYF
TRBV29-1	TRBJ2-7	-	-	TGCAGCGTCCCAAAAAGAGACAGCTACGAGCAGTACTTC	CSVPKRDSYEQYF
TRBV5-6	TRBJ2-1	-	TRBD1	TGTGCCAGCAGGGCAGAGACAGGGAACAATGAGCAGTTCTTC	CASRAETGNNEQFF
TRBV29-1	TRBJ2-1	-	-	TGCAGCGTTATGGGGGATCTAGATTCCTACAATGAGCAGTTCTTC	CSVMGDLDSYNEQFF
TRBV19	TRBJ2-7	-	-	TGTGCCAGTAGTCTCGCAGGGTTCTACGAGCAGTACTTC	CASSLAGFYEQYF
TRBV7-9	TRBJ2-1	-	TRBD2	TGTGCCAGCAGCTCACAACAAAGCGGGGGCCCTGCGAATGAGCAGTTCTTC	CASSSQQSGGPANEQFF
TRBV7-9	TRBJ2-2	-	TRBD2	TGTGCCACAGAGGGGCGGGAGGCGAACACCGGGGAGCTGTTTTTT	CATEGREANTGELFF
TRBV7-8	TRBJ2-2	-	-	TGTGCCAGCAGCCCTCTTCGGGGCGCGAGCACCGGGGAGCTGTTTTTT	CASSPLRGASTGELFF
TRBV23-1	TRBJ2-1	-	-	TGCGCCAGCAGTCAATCTAGGCGGGACTCCTACAATGAGCAGTTCTTC	CASSQSRRDSYNEQFF
TRBV27	TRBJ2-5	few	-	TGTGCCAGCAGTTCCGGGAGCGCCGGCCCAGAGACCCAGTACTTC	CASSSGSAGPETQYF
TRBV4-1	TRBJ2-1	-	-	TGCGCCAGCAGCCATGCCCTCGATGAGCAGTTCTTC	CASSHALDEQFF
TRBV30	TRBJ2-7	-	-	TGTGCCTGGAGCGGGGACAACCCCTACGAGCAGTACTTC	CAWSGDNPYEQYF
TRBV21-1	TRBJ2-5	-	-	TGTGCCAGCAGCAAATTACGGAGGGAGACCCAGTACTTC	CASSKLRRETQYF
TRBV2	TRBJ1-2	-	-	TGTGCCAGCAGTGACCTGGAGAACGCCGGAGGCTACACCTTC	CASSDLENAGGYTF
TRBV5-1	TRBJ2-7	-	TRBD1	TGCGCCAGCAGCTTGTTCGGGACAGCGAGCTCCTACGAGCAGTACTTC	CASSLFGTASSYEQYF
TRBV5-6	TRBJ2-7	-	-	TGTGCCAGCAGCTTGGGAGGGCCCTACGAGCAGTACTTC	CASSLGGPYEQYF